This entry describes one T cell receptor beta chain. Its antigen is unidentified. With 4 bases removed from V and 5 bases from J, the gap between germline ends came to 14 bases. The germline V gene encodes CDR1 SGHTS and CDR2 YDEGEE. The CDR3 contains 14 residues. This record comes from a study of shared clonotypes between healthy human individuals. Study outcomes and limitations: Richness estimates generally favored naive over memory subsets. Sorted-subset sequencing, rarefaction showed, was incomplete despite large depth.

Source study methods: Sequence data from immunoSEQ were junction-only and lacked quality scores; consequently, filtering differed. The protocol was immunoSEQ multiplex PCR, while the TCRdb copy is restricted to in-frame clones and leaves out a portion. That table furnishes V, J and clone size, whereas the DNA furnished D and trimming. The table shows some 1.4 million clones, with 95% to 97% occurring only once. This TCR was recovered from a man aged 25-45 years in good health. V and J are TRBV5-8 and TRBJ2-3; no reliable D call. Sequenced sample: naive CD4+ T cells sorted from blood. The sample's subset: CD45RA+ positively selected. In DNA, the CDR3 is TGTGCCAGCAGCCGGCCCCGGGCTGAAGATACGCAGTATTTT. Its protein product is CASSRPRAEDTQYF.